This entry concerns a single TCR beta chain. Its recognized antigen is unknown. One base away there is no much larger clone; base qualities are not given. Each collaborating institution followed its own protocols to collect whole blood in K2EDTA tubes. Collaborator samples were shipped for TCRbeta analysis as frozen whole blood, isolated PBMCs, or DNA extracted from either sample type. The immunoSEQ Assay, a bias-controlled multiplex PCR, was used to amplify TCRbeta CDR3 regions from genomic DNA. For the original study's pipeline: The number of nucleated cells in each sample was estimated by amplification of reference gene primers within the assay. To quantify the absolute abundance of each unique TCRbeta CDR3 rearrangement, sequence reads were collapsed and filtered. Productive Simpson clonality was computed per sample as the square root of Simpson's diversity index over productive rearrangements. In TCRdb, the immuneACCESS table is reduced to in-frame sequences with V and J assigned. These tables do not hold every clone; where another copy was compared, an unresolved V gene accounts for under half, and the others remain unexplained. V, J and clone size were drawn from that table, and D and trimming were deduced from the DNA. A total of 140,000 to 150,000 clones appear in this sample, roughly nine tenths of them only once. Around 1.6% of the sample belongs to the ten largest clones.

This sample was included in a study of blood T cell repertoires in COVID-19 (dated by TCRdb to 2020 to 2022). Context from the whole study: Samples from collaborators originated in the United States, Italy and Spain and spanned both the acute and convalescent phases of COVID-19. The material from the prospective study consisted of cDNA or gDNA derived from T cells, B-cell-depleted T cells, or PBMCs. Subjects who had been exposed to COVID-19, were actively infected with it, or had recovered from it provided the deeply sampled blood TCRbeta repertoires that made up the dataset. A freely available public database, intended as a resource for researchers studying the immune response to SARS-CoV-2, is where the repertoires were released. The samples were drawn from the first 160 participants of the ongoing ImmuneRACE study and from over 950 subjects provided by 6 global collaborators. A de-identified subject ID, COVID-19 status, age in years and sex were almost always included in the sample metadata. Where available, HLA class I and class II types were taken from metadata supplied by the sample provider and were not determined by assay-based typing. Overall study results and their limits: How much clinical and demographic metadata was included differed by source and by participant, and the metadata was provided uncurated.

V is trimmed back by 6 bases and J by 2 bases, and the junction contains 6 bases that no gene match accounts for. From its cysteine to its phenylalanine, the CDR3 spans 15 amino acids. The kept DNA is CDR3 alone, 45 bases in frame from the first base. The germline V gene (reference sequence) sets CDR1 to MNHNY and CDR2 to SVGAGI. This sequence uses TRBV6-6 and TRBJ2-1; 8 bases in the middle match TRBD2. The receptor's source is a human donor in a cohort sampled during active COVID-19. Sample: peripheral blood. The sequenced DNA: TGTGCCAGCAGGGGACTAGGTAGAACCTACAATGAGCAGTTCTTC. It encodes CASRGLGRTYNEQFF.